This T cell receptor beta chain was retrieved from a study of blood T cell repertoires in COVID-19. Overall study: COVID-19 samples, acute and convalescent, were from the United States, Italy and Spain. The cDNA or gDNA used as material had been derived from T cells, B-cell-depleted T cells, or PBMCs.

The germline gives CDR1 MGHRA, CDR2 YSYEKL. V shed 5 bases and J 6 bases; nucleotides not matched to a gene: 5. This CDR3 is built from 13 residues. This clone was detected only a few times. In the study's own analysis: Reference gene primer amplification yielded estimated nucleated cell counts. The table came from immunoSEQ multiplex PCR; TCRdb's copy has only in-frame clones and leaves some out. V and J calls and clone size are those listed in that table; D and trimming were worked out from the DNA. Seen here are 65,000 to 90,000 clones, 75% to 90% observed once, and the top ten hold about 3%. The chain carries TRBV4-1 and TRBJ2-7, with 9 nucleotides matching TRBD1. The source material was peripheral blood. This clonotype was sampled from a woman between 45 and 65 years old with active or convalescent COVID-19. CDR3 in DNA: TGCGCCAGCAGCATTTGGACAGGGGTCGAGCAGTACTTC. Encoded protein: CASSIWTGVEQYF.